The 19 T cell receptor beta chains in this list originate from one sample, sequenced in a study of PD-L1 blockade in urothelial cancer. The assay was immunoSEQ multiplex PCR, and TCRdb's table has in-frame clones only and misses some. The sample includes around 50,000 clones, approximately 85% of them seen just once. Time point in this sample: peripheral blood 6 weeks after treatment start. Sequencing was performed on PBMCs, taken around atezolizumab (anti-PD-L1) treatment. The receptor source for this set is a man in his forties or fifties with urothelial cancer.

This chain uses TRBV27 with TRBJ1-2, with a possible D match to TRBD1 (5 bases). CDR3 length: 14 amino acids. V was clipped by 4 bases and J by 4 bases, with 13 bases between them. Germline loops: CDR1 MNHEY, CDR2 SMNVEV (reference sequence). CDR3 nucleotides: TGTGCCAGCAGTTACTCCACAGACAGCTATGGCTACACCTTC. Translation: CASSYSTDSYGYTF.

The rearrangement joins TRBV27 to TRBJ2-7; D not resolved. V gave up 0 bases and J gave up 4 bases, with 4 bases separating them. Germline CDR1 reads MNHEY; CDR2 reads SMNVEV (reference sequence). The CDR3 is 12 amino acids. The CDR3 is CASSLSGYEQYF. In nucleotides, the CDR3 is TGTGCCAGCAGTTTATCCGGTTACGAGCAGTACTTC.

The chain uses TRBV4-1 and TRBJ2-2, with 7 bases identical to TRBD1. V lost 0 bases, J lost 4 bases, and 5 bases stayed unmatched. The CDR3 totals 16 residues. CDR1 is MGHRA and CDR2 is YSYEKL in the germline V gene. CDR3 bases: TGCGCCAGCAGCCAAGACGTGGGACAGCGCACCGGGGAGCTGTTTTTT. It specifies CASSQDVGQRTGELFF.

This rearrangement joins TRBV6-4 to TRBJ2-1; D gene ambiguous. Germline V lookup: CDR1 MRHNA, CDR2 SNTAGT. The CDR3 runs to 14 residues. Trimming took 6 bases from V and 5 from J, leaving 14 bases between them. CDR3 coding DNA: TGTGCCAGCAGAATAGTATCGGGTCACAATGAGCAGTTCTTC. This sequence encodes CASRIVSGHNEQFF.

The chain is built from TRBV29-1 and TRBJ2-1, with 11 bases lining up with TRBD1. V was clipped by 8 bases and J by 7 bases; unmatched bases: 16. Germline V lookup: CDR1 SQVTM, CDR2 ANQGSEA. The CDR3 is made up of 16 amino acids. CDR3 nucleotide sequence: TGCAGCCACAGTCGAGGGGGCGGACAGGGGGCAAATGAGCAGTTCTTC. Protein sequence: CSHSRGGGQGANEQFF.

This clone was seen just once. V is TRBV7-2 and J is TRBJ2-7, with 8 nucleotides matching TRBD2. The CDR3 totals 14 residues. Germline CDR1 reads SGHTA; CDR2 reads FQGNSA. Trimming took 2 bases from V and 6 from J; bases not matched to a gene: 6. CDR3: CASSLSGGVLEQYF. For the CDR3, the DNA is TGTGCCAGCAGCTTATCGGGAGGGGTGCTCGAGCAGTACTTC. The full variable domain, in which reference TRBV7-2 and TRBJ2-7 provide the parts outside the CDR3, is GAGVSQSPSNKVTEKGKDVELRCDPISGHTALYWYRQSLGQGLEFLIYFQGNSAPDKSGLPSDRFSAERTGGSVSTLTIQRTQQEDSAVYLCASSLSGGVLEQYFGPGTRLTVT.

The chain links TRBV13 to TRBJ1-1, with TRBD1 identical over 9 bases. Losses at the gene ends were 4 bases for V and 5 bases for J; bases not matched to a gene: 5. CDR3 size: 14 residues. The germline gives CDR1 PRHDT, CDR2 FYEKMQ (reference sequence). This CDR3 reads CASSSDRGRTEAFF. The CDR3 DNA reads TGTGCCAGCAGCTCGGACAGGGGTAGGACTGAAGCTTTCTTT.

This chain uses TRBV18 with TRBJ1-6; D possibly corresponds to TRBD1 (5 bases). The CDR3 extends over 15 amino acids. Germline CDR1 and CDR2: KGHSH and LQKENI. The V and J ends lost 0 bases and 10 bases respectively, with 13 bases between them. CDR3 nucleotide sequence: TGTGCCAGCTCACCACCGGGGCAGGGTGTGTCACCCCTCCACTTT. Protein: CASSPPGQGVSPLHF.

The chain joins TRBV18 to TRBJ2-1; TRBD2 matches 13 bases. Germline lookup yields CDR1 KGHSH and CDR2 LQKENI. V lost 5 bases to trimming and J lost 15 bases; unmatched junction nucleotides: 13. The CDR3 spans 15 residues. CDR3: CASSSPGLAGANPFF. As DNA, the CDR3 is TGTGCCAGCTCATCGCCAGGACTAGCGGGAGCGAATCCGTTCTTC.

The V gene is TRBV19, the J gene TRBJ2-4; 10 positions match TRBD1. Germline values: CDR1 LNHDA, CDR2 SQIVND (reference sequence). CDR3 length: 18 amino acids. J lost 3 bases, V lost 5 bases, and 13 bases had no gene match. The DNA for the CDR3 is TGTGCCAGTAGTGTTCGGACAGGGGGAAACGATTACAAAAACATTCAGTACTTC. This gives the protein CASSVRTGGNDYKNIQYF.

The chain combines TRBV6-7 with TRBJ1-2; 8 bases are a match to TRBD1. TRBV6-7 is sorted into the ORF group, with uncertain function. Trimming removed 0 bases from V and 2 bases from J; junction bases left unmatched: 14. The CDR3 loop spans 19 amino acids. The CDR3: CASSYSYLDREEINYGYTF. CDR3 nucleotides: TGTGCCAGCAGTTACTCGTATCTGGACAGGGAAGAGATAAACTATGGCTACACCTTC.

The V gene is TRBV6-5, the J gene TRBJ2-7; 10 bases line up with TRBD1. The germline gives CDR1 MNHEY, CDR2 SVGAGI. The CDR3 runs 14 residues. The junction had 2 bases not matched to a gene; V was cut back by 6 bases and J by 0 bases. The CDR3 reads CASSRTGGSYEQYF. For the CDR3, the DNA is TGTGCCAGCAGCCGGACAGGGGGCTCCTACGAGCAGTACTTC.

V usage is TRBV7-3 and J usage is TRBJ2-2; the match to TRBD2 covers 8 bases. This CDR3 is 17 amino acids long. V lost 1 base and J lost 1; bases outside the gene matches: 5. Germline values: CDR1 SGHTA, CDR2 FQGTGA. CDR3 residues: CASSLMSSGGNTGELFF. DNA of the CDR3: TGTGCCAGCAGCTTAATGTCCAGCGGGGGGAACACCGGGGAGCTGTTTTTT.

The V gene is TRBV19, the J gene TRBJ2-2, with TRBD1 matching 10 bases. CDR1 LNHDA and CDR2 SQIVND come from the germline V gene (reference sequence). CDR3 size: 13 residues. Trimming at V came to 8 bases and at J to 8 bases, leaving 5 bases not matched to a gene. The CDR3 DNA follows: TGTGCCAGTGGGACAGGGGCGAAGGGGGAGCTGTTTTTT. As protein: CASGTGAKGELFF. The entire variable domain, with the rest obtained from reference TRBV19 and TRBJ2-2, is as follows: DGGITQSPKYLFRKEGQNVTLSCEQNLNHDAMYWYRQDPGQGLRLIYYSQIVNDFQKGDIAEGYSVSREKKESFPLTVTSAQKNPTAFYLCASGTGAKGELFFGEGSRLTVL.

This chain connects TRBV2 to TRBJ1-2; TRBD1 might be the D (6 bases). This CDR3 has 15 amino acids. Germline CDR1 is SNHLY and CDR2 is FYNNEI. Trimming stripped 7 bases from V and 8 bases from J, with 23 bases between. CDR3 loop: CASTRTAVLGWGYTF. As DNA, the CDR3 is TGTGCCAGCACTAGGACAGCAGTCCTAGGGTGGGGCTACACCTTC.

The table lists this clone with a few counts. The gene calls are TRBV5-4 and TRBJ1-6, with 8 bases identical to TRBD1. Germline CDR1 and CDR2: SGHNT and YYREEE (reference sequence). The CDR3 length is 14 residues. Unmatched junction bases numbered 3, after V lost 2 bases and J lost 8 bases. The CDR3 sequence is CASSFDRGYSPLHF. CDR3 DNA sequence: TGTGCCAGCAGCTTTGACAGGGGATATTCACCCCTCCACTTT.

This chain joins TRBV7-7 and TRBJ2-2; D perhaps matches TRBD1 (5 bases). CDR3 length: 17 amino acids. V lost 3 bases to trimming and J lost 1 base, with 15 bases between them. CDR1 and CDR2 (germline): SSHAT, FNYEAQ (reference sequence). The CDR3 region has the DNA TGTGCCAGCAGCTTCGGGTTCAGCCAGGGGAACACCGGGGAGCTGTTTTTT. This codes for CASSFGFSQGNTGELFF.

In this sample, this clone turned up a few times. This CDR3 is CASSARSVPNQPQHF. CDR3 in DNA: TGTGCCAGCAGCGCCAGGTCCGTCCCGAATCAGCCCCAGCATTTT. The chain uses TRBV7-2 and TRBJ1-5; no reliable D call. Germline V CDR1 and CDR2: SGHTA, FQGNSA. This CDR3 spans 15 amino acids. The ends were cut back, 5 bases at V and 4 bases at J, with 15 bases in the middle. Combining the CDR3 with reference TRBV7-2 and TRBJ1-5 gives the whole variable domain GAGVSQSPSNKVTEKGKDVELRCDPISGHTALYWYRQSLGQGLEFLIYFQGNSAPDKSGLPSDRFSAERTGGSVSTLTIQRTQQEDSAVYLCASSARSVPNQPQHFGDGTRLSIL.

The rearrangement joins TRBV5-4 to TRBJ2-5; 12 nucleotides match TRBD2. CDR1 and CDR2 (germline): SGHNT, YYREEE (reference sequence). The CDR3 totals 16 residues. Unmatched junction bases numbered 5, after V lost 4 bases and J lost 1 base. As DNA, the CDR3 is TGTGCCAGCAGCACCAGACTAGCGGGGGCCCAAGAGACCCAGTACTTC. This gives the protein CASSTRLAGAQETQYF.